This T cell receptor (beta chain) was recorded in a study of blood T cell repertoires in COVID-19. Looking at the study overall: COVID-19 samples, acute and convalescent, were from the United States, Italy and Spain.

Assay: immunoSEQ multiplex PCR; the TCRdb copy retains only in-frame clones and omits some. The table lists a few hundred thousand clones, 84% of them singletons. CDR3 length equals 15 residues. V was clipped by 1 base and J by 0 bases, with 10 bases between them. Germline CDR1 is MNHNS and CDR2 is SASEGT. Material: peripheral blood. The rearrangement uses TRBV6-1 and TRBJ2-7; no clear D gene. The TCR was taken from a man aged 35 to 55 who had recovered from COVID-19. CDR3 DNA sequence: TGTGCCAGCAGTGAAGTTTCACAGCTCTCCTACGAGCAGTACTTC. Translated, it gives CASSEVSQLSYEQYF.